A single sample gave rise to the 10 T cell receptor beta chains below, sequenced in a study of cytomegalovirus exposure and HLA in healthy donors (dated by TCRdb to about 2017). Library preparation was by the immunoSEQ multiplex PCR assay. The multiplex PCR relied on a mix of 60 forward primers for TCR Vbeta segments and 13 reverse primers for TCR Jbeta segments. TCRdb took this table from immuneACCESS and kept in-frame rearrangements with V and J called. Such tables lack part of the clones; where checked against another copy, unresolved V genes explain under half of the gap, and the rest is unexplained. This sample is represented by under 110,000 clones; 75% to 90% of them were singletons. Clones ranked in the top ten supply 3% to 5% of the sample. The sample consisted of PBMCs. The receptor source for this set is a man aged 25 to 40 in good health and CMV-seronegative.

This clone appeared a single time. This chain connects TRBV28 to TRBJ2-1; 7 bases match TRBD2. CDR1 and CDR2 from the germline V gene are MDHEN and SYDVKM. Trimming cost V 8 bases and J 8 bases; bases outside gene matches: 6. The CDR3 has 12 amino acids. This chain's CDR3 is CASGAGVDEQFF. Here the CDR3 DNA reads TGTGCCAGCGGTGCGGGAGTGGATGAGCAGTTCTTC.

V is TRBV5-4 and J is TRBJ2-5; D possibly corresponds to TRBD1 (5 bases). Germline V gives CDR1 SGHNT, CDR2 YYREEE (reference sequence). The CDR3 extends over 15 amino acids. V was clipped by 0 bases and J by 5 bases, with 14 bases between them. CDR3 bases: TGTGCCAGCAGCTTGGTCGGGCAGGGCGGCGAGACCCAGTACTTC. Translated: CASSLVGQGGETQYF.

The chain has TRBV29-1 and TRBJ2-7; D not resolved. CDR1 and CDR2 from the germline V gene are SQVTM and ANQGSEA. V lost 5 bases and J 0 bases, leaving 11 bases between the germline ends. The CDR3 spans 13 residues. The DNA of the CDR3 is TGCAGCGTTTCTTCCGACTCCTCCTACGAGCAGTACTTC. Protein: CSVSSDSSYEQYF.

Only one count was recorded for this clone. This chain links TRBV10-3 with TRBJ2-3; no clear D. Germline lookup yields CDR1 ENHRY and CDR2 SYGVKD. Trimming took 7 bases from V and 4 from J, leaving 6 bases between them. This CDR3 comprises 11 residues. The CDR3 sequence: CAITSADTQYF. The CDR3 DNA follows: TGTGCCATCACTTCGGCAGATACGCAGTATTTT.

The chain carries TRBV7-8 and TRBJ1-5; D is unclear. V lost 0 bases, J lost 3 bases, and 12 bases lay in between. This CDR3 has 16 amino acids. Germline assignment: CDR1 SGHVS and CDR2 FQNEAQ. The DNA for the CDR3 is TGTGCCAGCAGCTTAGCGCCAGGAAACCCCAATCAGCCCCAGCATTTT. Translated: CASSLAPGNPNQPQHF.

The chain employs TRBV18 and TRBJ2-1, with D unclear. V was pared by 4 bases and J by 0 bases, with 10 bases between. Per germline, CDR1 KGHSH and CDR2 LQKENI. The CDR3 contains 15 residues. Here the CDR3 DNA reads TGTGCCAGCTCACTTCAGGCAAGCTCCTACAATGAGCAGTTCTTC. Translation: CASSLQASSYNEQFF.

The chain uses TRBV11-3 and TRBJ2-3; 8 bases agree with TRBD2. The CDR3 contains 18 residues. Losses at the gene ends were 3 bases for V and 2 bases for J; bases not matched to a gene: 13. Germline V gene data show CDR1 as SGHNT and CDR2 as YENEEA. CDR3: CASSLVIELAVTTDTQYF. The DNA for the CDR3 is TGTGCCAGCAGCTTGGTTATCGAACTAGCGGTTACCACAGATACGCAGTATTTT.

This clone occurred a few times. This chain joins TRBV11-2 and TRBJ2-5, with TRBD2 matching over 7 bases. The germline CDR1 and CDR2 sequences are SGHAT and FQNNGV. CDR3 length: 15 residues. V lost 0 bases to trimming and J lost 9 bases; unmatched junction nucleotides: 10. CDR3 in amino acids: CASSLEPSRERSQYF. CDR3 sequence (DNA): TGTGCCAGCAGCTTAGAACCGTCGCGGGAGCGGTCCCAGTACTTC.

The V gene is TRBV5-4, the J gene TRBJ2-1, with 8 bases aligning to TRBD1. Per the germline V gene, CDR1 is SGHNT and CDR2 is YYREEE (reference sequence). V was clipped by 3 bases and J by 9 bases; unmatched bases: 5. This CDR3 comprises 13 residues. The CDR3, as DNA: TGTGCCAGCAGCTGGGGACAGGCCAGTGAGCAGTTCTTC. Its protein product is CASSWGQASEQFF.

This chain joins TRBV27 and TRBJ2-7; D is unresolved. CDR1 MNHEY and CDR2 SMNVEV come from the germline V gene (reference sequence). Trimming left V 2 bases short and J 0 bases short, with 11 bases between. This CDR3 spans 15 amino acids. The DNA of the CDR3 is TGTGCCAGCAGTTTACGTTCTAGGATCTCCTACGAGCAGTACTTC. Its translation is CASSLRSRISYEQYF.